A selection of T cell receptor beta chains follows, all from one sample in a study of blood T cell repertoires in COVID-19. Profiling relied on immunoSEQ multiplex PCR, and the TCRdb table lists in-frame clones only, not all of them. The table has over 70,000 clones, less than 85% seen once; the top ten hold approximately 16%. Sequencing was done on a sample of peripheral blood. The receptors come from a man aged 70 or older with active or convalescent COVID-19. CDR3s include the opening cysteine and the closing phenylalanine or tryptophan. Each record gives: clone size, J gene, D gene, CDR3 length, V gene, CDR3 DNA, CDR3 protein. The D gene is left open where the match is weak. Clone size is given for some rows only: seen once, a few or many times, or a class if the clone is expanded.

-,TRBJ2-4,TRBD1,14,TRBV9,TGTGCCAGCAGCGTATCGGGACAGAAAAACATTCAGTACTTC,CASSVSGQKNIQYF
-,TRBJ2-4,-,19,TRBV11-3,TGTGCCAGCAGCACGGGGGGTGAGACGACAGGACTAGCCAAAAACATTCAGTACTTC,CASSTGGETTGLAKNIQYF
-,TRBJ1-4,TRBD1,16,TRBV20-1,TGCAGTGCTAGTCCCGGGACAGGGGGCTCAGATGAAAAACTGTTTTTT,CSASPGTGGSDEKLFF
few,TRBJ1-2,TRBD1,16,TRBV6-6,TGTGCCAGCAGTTCGGGACAGGGGGCGCGAGTCTATGGCTACACCTTC,CASSSGQGARVYGYTF
-,TRBJ1-4,TRBD1,14,TRBV18,TGTGCCAGCTCACCAGGGACAGGGAATGAAAAACTGTTTTTT,CASSPGTGNEKLFF
-,TRBJ2-7,TRBD2,18,TRBV6-2/TRBV6-3,TGTGCCAGCAGTTACGTACGGACTAGCGGGATGAGCTCCTACGAGCAGTACTTC,CASSYVRTSGMSSYEQYF
-,TRBJ1-5,TRBD1,13,TRBV6-6,TGTGCCAGCGGGACAGCTAGCAATCAGCCCCAGCATTTT,CASGTASNQPQHF
-,TRBJ2-1,TRBD2,15,TRBV27,TGTGCCAGCAGTTTAGTGCTAGCGGGGGGCAATGAGCAGTTCTTC,CASSLVLAGGNEQFF
-,TRBJ1-3,-,15,TRBV7-9,TGTGCCAGCAGCGTCTCTAGGGGTGGTGCGAACACCATATATTTT,CASSVSRGGANTIYF
few,TRBJ1-5,TRBD1,14,TRBV3-1/TRBV3-2,TGTGCCAGCAGCCTCGACAGGGCCAATCAGCCCCAGCATTTT,CASSLDRANQPQHF
-,TRBJ1-3,-,16,TRBV19,TGTGCCAGTAGTAGGGCGATAGGTTGGTCTGGAAACACCATATATTTT,CASSRAIGWSGNTIYF
-,TRBJ1-3,TRBD1,13,TRBV7-9,TGTGCCAGCAGCCCGCGGACAGGGGGCACCATATATTTT,CASSPRTGGTIYF
-,TRBJ1-5,-,13,TRBV28,TGTGCCAGCAAAACCGTCTCGGGTCAGCCCCAGCATTTT,CASKTVSGQPQHF
-,TRBJ2-7,-,13,TRBV15,TGTGCCACCAGCAGCCGGGGTGATAACGAGCAGTACTTC,CATSSRGDNEQYF
-,TRBJ2-7,TRBD1,15,TRBV7-6,TGTGCCAGCAGCTTAGCCGGGACAGGGGGATACGAGCAGTACTTC,CASSLAGTGGYEQYF
-,TRBJ2-5,TRBD2,16,TRBV5-4,TGTGCCAGCAGCTTCGATAGACTAGCGGGGCAAGAGACCCAGTACTTC,CASSFDRLAGQETQYF
-,TRBJ2-1,TRBD2,14,TRBV15,TGTGCCACCAGCTGGACGGGGGGATACAATGAGCAGTTCTTC,CATSWTGGYNEQFF
-,TRBJ1-6,-,11,TRBV30,TGTGCCTTTGGAGGACATTCACCCCTCCACTTT,CAFGGHSPLHF
few,TRBJ1-6,TRBD1,14,TRBV25-1,TGTGCCAGCACCAAAGAGCACAGGGGTTCACCCCTCCACTTT,CASTKEHRGSPLHF
-,TRBJ1-2,-,12,TRBV29-1,TGCAGCGTATGGACATTTACCTATGGCTACACCTTC,CSVWTFTYGYTF
-,TRBJ2-5,TRBD2,17,TRBV5-1,TGCGCCAGCAGCTTGGCCGGAGAAGCGGGGGGTCAAGAGACCCAGTACTTC,CASSLAGEAGGQETQYF
-,TRBJ2-2,TRBD2,16,TRBV28,TGTGCCAGCAGTTTAAGTCTAGCGGGTCACACCGGGGAGCTGTTTTTT,CASSLSLAGHTGELFF
-,TRBJ2-3,TRBD2,16,TRBV3-1/TRBV3-2,TGTGCCAGCAGCCAACTAGCGGGGGGCTCTGGTGATACGCAGTATTTT,CASSQLAGGSGDTQYF
-,TRBJ2-3,-,17,TRBV6-4,TGTGCCAGCAGTGACTCGCCCTCCCCGGGAGCCACAGATACGCAGTATTTT,CASSDSPSPGATDTQYF
once,TRBJ2-1,-,13,TRBV6-5,TGTGCCAGCGCCCTTGGCGGGGACAATGAGCAGTTCTTC,CASALGGDNEQFF
-,TRBJ1-3,TRBD1,14,TRBV18,TGTGCCAGCTCAAGACAGGGGGAAGGAAACACCATATATTTT,CASSRQGEGNTIYF
many,TRBJ2-2,-,13,TRBV7-2,TGTGCCAGCAGCTCGACTCACACCGGGGAGCTGTTTTTT,CASSSTHTGELFF
-,TRBJ2-3,TRBD2,15,TRBV12-5,TGTGCTAGTGGTTCGGGGGGGGACCCCACAGATACGCAGTATTTT,CASGSGGDPTDTQYF
once,TRBJ1-4,TRBD1,14,TRBV19,TGTGCCAGTAGGACGGGACAGTCTAATGAAAAACTGTTTTTT,CASRTGQSNEKLFF
-,TRBJ2-7,-,12,TRBV28,TGTGCCAGCCAAACAGGGTTCTACGAGCAGTACTTC,CASQTGFYEQYF
-,TRBJ1-3,-,13,TRBV23-1,TGCGCCAGCAGTCTAAAACTTCGAAACACCATATATTTT,CASSLKLRNTIYF
-,TRBJ1-4,-,15,TRBV5-1,TGCGCCAGCAGCTTGGATCCGGTAACTAATGAAAAACTGTTTTTT,CASSLDPVTNEKLFF
-,TRBJ2-7,-,13,TRBV7-9,TGTGCCAGCAGCCTAACAGCTGGCTACGAGCAGTACTTC,CASSLTAGYEQYF
-,TRBJ2-7,TRBD1,14,TRBV27,TGTGCCAGCAGTTTGTACAGGGGAATCAACGAGCAGTACTTC,CASSLYRGINEQYF
-,TRBJ1-5,-,16,TRBV4-1,TGCGCCAGCAGCCAAGGTGCGGGGCTCAGCAATCAGCCCCAGCATTTT,CASSQGAGLSNQPQHF
-,TRBJ2-7,TRBD1,15,TRBV6-1,TGTGCCAGCAGTGAAGCCGGACAGGAAACCTACGAGCAGTACTTC,CASSEAGQETYEQYF
many,TRBJ1-5,-,15,TRBV19,TGTGCCAGTAATAGGCGGGCCCTTAGCAATCAGCCCCAGCATTTT,CASNRRALSNQPQHF
-,TRBJ2-3,-,14,TRBV10-3,TGTGCCACCTCCTCAGGGCCGACCACAGATACGCAGTATTTT,CATSSGPTTDTQYF
-,TRBJ2-7,-,15,TRBV23-1,TGCGCCAGCAGTCAATACCTACAGGAGGGCTACGAGCAGTACTTC,CASSQYLQEGYEQYF
-,TRBJ2-5,TRBD2,14,TRBV24-1,TGTGCCACCAGCGGGGGACTAGCGGGGGAGACCCAGTACTTC,CATSGGLAGETQYF
-,TRBJ1-1,-,12,TRBV15,TGTGCCACCAGCAACAGGGACACTGAAGCTTTCTTT,CATSNRDTEAFF